Presented here are 24 T cell receptor beta chains from one specimen sequenced in a study of T cells in Graves' hyperthyroidism and ophthalmopathy. It was RNA transcripts that yielded the amplified TCR beta CDR3 regions. First-round RT-PCR targeting the TCR CDR3 was performed with the HTBI primer set. TCRdb itself ran the multiplex PCR reads through MiXCR, one entry per CDR3 protein. The table records fewer than 700,000 distinct CDR3 sequences, around 15% of them present only once. Sequenced sample: blood. These receptors all stem from a woman in her twenties or thirties with Graves' hyperthyroidism.

In its sample, this clonotype was seen a few times. The J gene is TRBJ2-7, the V gene TRBV7-2; the D call may be TRBD1 or TRBD2 (5 bases each). V lost 6 bases and J 4 bases, leaving 13 bases between the germline ends. Germline CDR1 and CDR2: SGHTA and FQGNSA. The CDR3 is 13 amino acids. This CDR3 is CASRLLGEYEQYF. The CDR3 bases are TGTGCCAGCAGGCTACTAGGGGAGTACGAGCAGTACTTC.

This clonotype was seen more than once but under ten times. The V gene is TRBV6-1, the J gene TRBJ1-2; TRBD1 matches at 7 bases. Trimming removed 5 bases from V and 9 bases from J; junction bases left unmatched: 9. CDR1 and CDR2 (germline): MNHNS, SASEGT. The CDR3 covers 13 residues. CDR3 DNA: TGTGCCAGCAGTTCCTCAAACAGGGGACGCTACACCTTC. As protein: CASSSSNRGRYTF.

CDR3 sequence: CASSLTPGTYEQYF. DNA of the CDR3: TGTGCCAGCAGCTTAACCCCCGGGACCTACGAGCAGTACTTC. This sequence joins TRBV7-2 and TRBJ2-7; D may be TRBD2 (5 bases). The CDR3 runs to 14 residues. Germline assignment: CDR1 SGHTA and CDR2 FQGNSA. V lost 2 bases and J lost 2, with 10 bases in between.

This clonotype has more than one count but fewer than ten. Possible read error: a much larger clone is one base away. The chain employs TRBV28 and TRBJ1-2, with TRBD1 identical over 12 bases. The CDR3 totals 15 residues. With 5 bases clipped from V and 4 bases from J, the junction kept 5 bases outside the gene matches. The germline V gene encodes CDR1 MDHEN and CDR2 SYDVKM. The CDR3 DNA reads as TGTGCCAGCAGTGTAGGGACAGGGGGCACCTATGGCTACACCTTC. Encoded protein: CASSVGTGGTYGYTF.

This chain joins TRBV4-1 and TRBJ1-5, with 11 nucleotides matching TRBD1. The CDR3 loop spans 17 amino acids. Germline-derived CDR1 and CDR2 are MGHRA and YSYEKL. Losses at the gene ends were 4 bases for V and 7 bases for J; bases not matched to a gene: 12. CDR3 sequence reads: CASSPGQGAQGWQPQHF. CDR3 DNA sequence: TGCGCCAGCAGCCCAGGACAGGGGGCGCAAGGATGGCAGCCCCAGCATTTT.

This clonotype was picked up a small number of times. J is TRBJ2-2 and V is TRBV5-4; TRBD1 matches at 9 bases. There are 16 residues in the CDR3. The junction had 5 bases not matched to a gene; V was cut back by 4 bases and J by 1 base. Germline CDR1 and CDR2: SGHNT and YYREEE (reference sequence). CDR3 amino acids: CASSQDRGRNTGELFF. In DNA, the CDR3 is TGTGCCAGCAGCCAAGACAGGGGGAGGAACACCGGGGAGCTGTTTTTT.

The V gene is TRBV11-1, the J gene TRBJ2-7; perhaps TRBD2 as D (7 bases). V was cut by 5 bases and J by 3 bases, with 17 bases left in between. In germline, CDR1 is SGHAT, CDR2 FQDESV (reference sequence). This CDR3 spans 15 amino acids. This CDR3 is CASSQDRGAVYEQYF. CDR3 bases: TGTGCCAGCAGCCAAGACCGGGGGGCTGTCTACGAGCAGTACTTC.

The J gene is TRBJ2-2, the V gene TRBV6-1, with TRBD2 identical over 12 bases. V lost 6 bases and J lost 6; bases outside the gene matches: 8. CDR3 length equals 16 residues. The germline gives CDR1 MNHNS, CDR2 SASEGT. The CDR3 nucleotides are TGTGCCAGCAGACCGACTAGCGGGAGTTTGGCCGGGGAGCTGTTTTTT. Amino acids: CASRPTSGSLAGELFF.

This clonotype has just a few counts. One end of the junction does not line up with germline, which may come from a read error. The V gene is TRBV4-1, the J gene TRBJ2-1; 8 positions agree with TRBD1. CDR1 is MGHRA, CDR2 YSYEKL, per germline. This CDR3 has 15 residues. The DNA for the CDR3 is TGTGCCAGCAGCCAAGAGACAGGGGAAAAACGTGAGCAGTTCTTC. Translated: CASSQETGEKREQFF.

This clonotype was detected many times. The rearrangement joins TRBV6-1 to TRBJ2-3; D is ambiguous. The CDR3 sequence is 14 residues long. The ends were cut back, 7 bases at V and 6 bases at J, with 17 bases in the middle. CDR1 MNHNS and CDR2 SASEGT come from the germline V gene. CDR3 coding DNA: TGTGCCAGCACCGACCGACCCCCTCGGGATACGCAGTATTTT. Protein product: CASTDRPPRDTQYF.

At least ten counts were recorded for this clonotype. As DNA, the CDR3 is TGTGCCAGCCTGGTCGGGGCGTCCTACAATGAGCAGTTCTTC. It codes for CASLVGASYNEQFF. The rearrangement joins TRBV6-2 or TRBV6-3 to TRBJ2-1, with D perhaps assigned TRBD1 or TRBD2 (5 bases each). Germline V gives CDR1 MNHEY, CDR2 SVGEGT. The length of the CDR3 is 14 residues. Trimming stripped 8 bases from V and 1 base from J, with 12 bases between.

This clonotype was detected ten times or more. This sequence joins TRBV28 and TRBJ1-5; TRBD1 agrees at 7 bases. Per the germline V gene, CDR1 is MDHEN and CDR2 is SYDVKM. J lost 3 bases, V lost 3 bases, and 5 bases had no gene match. The CDR3 runs 15 residues. The CDR3 region is CASSLAGGFNQPQHF. For the CDR3, the DNA is TGTGCCAGCAGTTTGGCAGGGGGATTCAATCAGCCCCAGCATTTT.

This clonotype was detected ten times or more. The chain has TRBV2 and TRBJ2-5; 10 bases agree with TRBD1. Losses at the gene ends were 5 bases for V and 5 bases for J; bases not matched to a gene: 5. The CDR3 runs 14 residues. CDR1 and CDR2 (germline): SNHLY, FYNNEI. The CDR3 loop is CASSRQGAEETQYF. The CDR3 DNA follows: TGTGCCAGCAGTAGACAGGGGGCGGAGGAGACCCAGTACTTC.

This clonotype came up a few times. This chain links TRBV19 with TRBJ1-6; possibly TRBD1 for D (5 bases). Trimming shortened V by 8 bases and J by 8 bases, and 13 bases separated the two germline ends. The CDR3 has 13 amino acids. Germline V lookup: CDR1 LNHDA, CDR2 SQIVND (reference sequence). The CDR3 sequence: CASSDSEDSPLHF. The DNA for the CDR3 is TGTGCCAGTTCCGACAGTGAGGATTCACCCCTCCACTTT.

This clonotype was recorded a few times. The CDR3 here is CSARDGLAGIQETQYF. CDR3 sequence (DNA): TGCAGTGCTAGAGATGGGCTAGCGGGGATACAAGAGACCCAGTACTTC. The chain recombines TRBV20-1 with TRBJ2-5, with 9 bases identical to TRBD2. The CDR3 loop spans 16 amino acids. V gave up 0 bases and J gave up 2 bases; unmatched junction bases: 7. CDR1 and CDR2 from the germline V gene are DFQATT and SNEGSKA (reference sequence).

The J gene is TRBJ2-1, the V gene TRBV11-1; the match to TRBD2 covers 9 bases. Germline lookup yields CDR1 SGHAT and CDR2 FQDESV (reference sequence). The CDR3 runs to 15 residues. V gave up 4 bases and J gave up 2 bases; unmatched junction bases: 3. CDR3 bases: TGTGCCAGCAGCTGGCTAGCGGGGACCTACAATGAGCAGTTCTTC. Its translation: CASSWLAGTYNEQFF.

This clonotype showed up many times. V usage is TRBV5-1 and J usage is TRBJ2-7, with 7 positions matching TRBD1. The ends lost 5 bases at V and 9 bases at J; junction bases unmatched: 5. The CDR3 contains 11 residues. Germline V CDR1 and CDR2: SGHRS, YFSETQ. This CDR3 reads CASSPDRRQYF. The CDR3 DNA follows: TGCGCCAGCAGTCCGGACAGGCGGCAGTACTTC.

The rearrangement uses TRBV12-3 or TRBV12-4 and TRBJ2-7; D unclear. With 1 base removed from V and 2 bases from J, the gap between germline ends came to 15 bases. CDR3 length: 16 amino acids. The DNA for the CDR3 is TGTGCCAGCAGTTTAGAGTCTACCGTACGGACCTACGAGCAGTACTTC. Amino acids: CASSLESTVRTYEQYF.

This clonotype was observed a single time. V usage is TRBV7-2 and J usage is TRBJ1-4; the D is unclear. Germline V gives CDR1 SGHTA, CDR2 FQGNSA. CDR3 size: 14 residues. V was shortened by 4 bases and J by 6 bases, with 12 bases between the two germline ends. In nucleotides, the CDR3 is TGTGCCAGCAGCTCTAGGACGGAGGATGAAAAACTGTTTTTT. Protein: CASSSRTEDEKLFF. Complete variable domain (other parts from reference TRBV7-2 and TRBJ1-4): GAGVSQSPSNKVTEKGKDVELRCDPISGHTALYWYRQSLGQGLEFLIYFQGNSAPDKSGLPSDRFSAERTGGSVSTLTIQRTQQEDSAVYLCASSSRTEDEKLFFGSGTQLSVL.

This clonotype was found many times. The chain joins TRBV12-3 or TRBV12-4 to TRBJ2-3; D tentatively fits TRBD1 or TRBD2 (5 bases each). The CDR3 runs to 15 residues. V was cut by 5 bases and J by 2 bases, with 14 bases left in between. CDR3 sequence (DNA): TGTGCCAGCAGTCTCCGGGACGGACCCACAGATACGCAGTATTTT. This encodes CASSLRDGPTDTQYF.

This clonotype showed up many times. The gene calls are TRBV7-9 and TRBJ1-1, with a weak D call TRBD1 (5 bases). V lost 7 bases, J lost 4 bases, and 10 bases lay in between. Per germline, CDR1 SEHNR and CDR2 FQNEAQ (reference sequence). This CDR3 has 12 residues. CDR3 amino acids: CASTAGTTEAFF. The CDR3, as DNA: TGTGCCAGCACCGCTGGGACCACTGAAGCTTTCTTT.

Many counts were recorded for this clonotype. The genes are TRBV12-3 or TRBV12-4 and TRBJ1-2, with D uncertain. This CDR3 has 12 amino acids. V dropped 3 bases and J dropped 4 bases, with 6 bases sitting between them. The CDR3 DNA follows: TGTGCCAGCAGTTTCCGGTTCTATGGCTACACCTTC. It translates to CASSFRFYGYTF.

The genes are TRBV6-2 or TRBV6-3 and TRBJ1-4, with 7 bases identical to TRBD1. The CDR3 is made up of 14 amino acids. Germline CDR1 is MNHEY and CDR2 is SVGEGT. Unmatched junction bases numbered 6, after V lost 3 bases and J lost 8 bases. The CDR3, as DNA: TGTGCCAGCAGTTATTTCAGGGGGGAGGAAAAACTGTTTTTT. Its protein is CASSYFRGEEKLFF.

The table lists this clonotype with many counts. J is TRBJ1-1 and V is TRBV12-3 or TRBV12-4, with D maybe TRBD1 (6 bases). CDR3 size: 16 residues. Trimming took 3 bases from V and 2 from J, leaving 16 bases between them. In nucleotides, the CDR3 is TGTGCCAGCAGTTTTATGAGCTTAGGGGGTAACACTGAAGCTTTCTTT. Amino acid sequence: CASSFMSLGGNTEAFF.